This T cell receptor beta chain came from a study of identifying expanded T cells in peripheral blood. No infections or other immune events were documented during collection. Clones were read by immunoSEQ multiplex PCR, and TCRdb kept only the in-frame ones, dropping some. The sample holds some 120,000 clones; more than 75% are singletons and the top ten take 2.5% to 3.5%. The CDR3 runs to 13 residues. Germline-derived CDR1 and CDR2 are SGHDN and FVKESK. Trimming removed 4 bases at V and 9 bases at J, with 13 bases between. The sample holds one count of this clone. The clonotype originates from a person aged 18 to 70 in good health. V and J are TRBV14 and TRBJ2-1; TRBD2 might be the D (6 bases). The sequencing sample was made of blood. CDR3 DNA: TGTGCCAGCAGCCCCGGGGGAATTAGTGAGCAGTTCTTC. Amino acid sequence: CASSPGGISEQFF.